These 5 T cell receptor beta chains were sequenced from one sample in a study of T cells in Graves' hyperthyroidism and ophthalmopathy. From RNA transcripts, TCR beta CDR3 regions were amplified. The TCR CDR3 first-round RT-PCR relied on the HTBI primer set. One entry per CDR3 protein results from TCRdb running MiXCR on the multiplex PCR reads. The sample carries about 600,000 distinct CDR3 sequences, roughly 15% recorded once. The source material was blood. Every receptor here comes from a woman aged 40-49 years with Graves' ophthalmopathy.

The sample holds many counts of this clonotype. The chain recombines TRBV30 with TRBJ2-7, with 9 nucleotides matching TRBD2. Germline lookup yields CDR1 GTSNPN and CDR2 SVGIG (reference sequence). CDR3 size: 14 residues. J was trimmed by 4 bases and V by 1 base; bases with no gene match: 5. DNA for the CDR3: TGTGCCTGGAGTGCGGCTAGCGGGGCGTACGAGCAGTACTTC. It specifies CAWSAASGAYEQYF. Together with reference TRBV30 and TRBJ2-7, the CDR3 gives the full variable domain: SQTIHQWPATLVQPVGSPLSLECTVEGTSNPNLYWYRQAAGRGLQLLFYSVGIGQISSEVPQNLSASRPQDRQFILSSKKLLLSDSGFYLCAWSAASGAYEQYFGPGTRLTVT.

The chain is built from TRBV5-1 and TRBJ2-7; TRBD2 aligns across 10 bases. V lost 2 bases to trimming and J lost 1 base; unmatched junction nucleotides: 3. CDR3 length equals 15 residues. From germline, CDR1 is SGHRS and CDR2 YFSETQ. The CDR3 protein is CASSFKREGSYEQYF. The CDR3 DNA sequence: TGCGCCAGCAGCTTTAAGCGGGAGGGGTCCTACGAGCAGTACTTC. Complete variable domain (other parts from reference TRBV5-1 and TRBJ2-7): KAGVTQTPRYLIKTRGQQVTLSCSPISGHRSVSWYQQTPGQGLQFLFEYFSETQRNKGNFPGRFSGRQFSNSRSEMNVSTLELGDSALYLCASSFKREGSYEQYFGPGTRLTVT.

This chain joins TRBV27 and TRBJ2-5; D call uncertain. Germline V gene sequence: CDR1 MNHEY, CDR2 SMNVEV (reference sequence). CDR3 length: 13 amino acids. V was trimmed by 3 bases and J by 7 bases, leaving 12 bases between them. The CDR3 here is CASSLMTLGTQYF. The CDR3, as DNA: TGTGCCAGCAGTTTGATGACGCTGGGGACCCAGTACTTC.

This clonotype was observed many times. In DNA, the CDR3 is TGCGCCAGCAGCTCTTCGACAGGTCCCTGGGGCTACACCTTC. Amino acid sequence: CASSSSTGPWGYTF. This chain connects TRBV5-1 to TRBJ1-2; D is perhaps TRBD1 (6 bases). The germline gives CDR1 SGHRS, CDR2 YFSETQ. Trimming shortened V by 3 bases and J by 8 bases, and 17 bases separated the two germline ends. CDR3 length: 14 amino acids. The entire variable domain, with the rest obtained from reference TRBV5-1 and TRBJ1-2, is as follows: KAGVTQTPRYLIKTRGQQVTLSCSPISGHRSVSWYQQTPGQGLQFLFEYFSETQRNKGNFPGRFSGRQFSNSRSEMNVSTLELGDSALYLCASSSSTGPWGYTFGSGTRLTVV.

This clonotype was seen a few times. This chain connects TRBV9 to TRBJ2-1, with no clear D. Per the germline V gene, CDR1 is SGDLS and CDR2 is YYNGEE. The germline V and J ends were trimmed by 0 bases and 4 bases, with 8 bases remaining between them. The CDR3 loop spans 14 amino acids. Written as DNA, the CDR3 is TGTGCCAGCAGCGTAGTGGCGGAATACAATGAGCAGTTCTTC. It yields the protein CASSVVAEYNEQFF.